Sequencing of this T cell receptor beta chain was carried out in a study of blood T cell repertoires in COVID-19. Profiled with immunoSEQ multiplex PCR; TCRdb holds only in-frame clones, not every one. The sample contains about 99,000 clones, more than 70% of which appear only once. V shed 3 bases and J shed 9 bases, with 15 bases lying between them. This CDR3 contains 15 residues. The germline V gene encodes CDR1 MDHEN and CDR2 SYDVKM. This TCR was sampled from a woman older than 75 in a cohort sampled during active COVID-19. The chain carries TRBV28 and TRBJ1-6; possibly TRBD1 for D (5 bases). Sequencing was performed on peripheral blood. The CDR3 bases are TGTGCCAGCAGTTTGCGAGAAGGCGGGGGTTCACCCCTCCACTTT. Amino acid sequence: CASSLREGGGSPLHF.